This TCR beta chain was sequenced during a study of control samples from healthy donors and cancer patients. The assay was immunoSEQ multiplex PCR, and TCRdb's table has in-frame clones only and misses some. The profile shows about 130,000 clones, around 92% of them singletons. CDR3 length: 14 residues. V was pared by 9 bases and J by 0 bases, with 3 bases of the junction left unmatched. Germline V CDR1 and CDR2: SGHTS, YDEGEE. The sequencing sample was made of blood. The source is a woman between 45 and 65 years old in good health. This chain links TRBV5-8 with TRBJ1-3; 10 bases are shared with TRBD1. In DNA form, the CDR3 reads TGTGCCATCCGGACAGGGGGCTCTGGAAACACCATATATTTT. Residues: CAIRTGGSGNTIYF.